A single sample is the source of the 24 T cell receptor beta chains below, sequenced in a study of T cell responses to AZD1222 COVID-19 vaccine. Generated by immunoSEQ multiplex PCR, the TCRdb table keeps only in-frame clones and is missing some. The sample comprises over 65,000 clones, 85% to 90% of which are singletons, and roughly 7.5% rests with the top ten. The sequencing here drew on peripheral blood, taken on day 0 of AZD1222 vaccination. The source of these receptors is an adult in good health.

V gene TRBV5-1 combines with J gene TRBJ1-4; D gene uncertain. The V end was cut by 0 bases, the J end by 5 bases, with 8 bases between. The V gene's germline CDR1 is SGHRS and CDR2 YFSETQ. This CDR3 region has 14 residues. This CDR3 reads CASSLEGLNEKLFF. DNA for the CDR3: TGCGCCAGCAGCTTGGAAGGGTTAAATGAAAAACTGTTTTTT.

The CDR3: CASSPTGGHTEAFF. DNA for the CDR3: TGTGCCAGCAGCCCCACAGGGGGCCATACTGAAGCTTTCTTT. This chain uses TRBV5-5 with TRBJ1-1, with 9 bases fitting TRBD1. Per the germline V gene, CDR1 is SGHKS and CDR2 is YYEKEE (reference sequence). Trimming at V came to 4 bases and at J to 5 bases, leaving 6 bases not matched to a gene. CDR3 size: 14 residues.

The chain recombines TRBV18 with TRBJ2-1; 12 nucleotides match TRBD2. V lost 5 bases and J lost 7; bases outside the gene matches: 3. Germline CDR1 is KGHSH and CDR2 is LQKENI. The CDR3 extends over 14 amino acids. The CDR3 bases are TGTGCCAGCTCAATGGGACTAGCGGGTAATGAGCAGTTCTTC. It translates to CASSMGLAGNEQFF.

This chain uses TRBV28 with TRBJ1-2; TRBD1 is a possible D gene (5 bases). Looked up from germline, CDR1 is MDHEN and CDR2 is SYDVKM. The germline V and J ends were trimmed by 3 bases and 3 bases, with 11 bases remaining between them. This CDR3 has 14 amino acids. The DNA for the CDR3 is TGTGCCAGCAGTTTCCTGCGGGGGTACTATGGCTACACCTTC. The encoded protein is CASSFLRGYYGYTF.

The J gene is TRBJ1-4, the V gene TRBV7-2; possible D gene TRBD1, 5 bases. The V gene's germline CDR1 is SGHTA and CDR2 FQGNSA. The germline V and J ends were trimmed by 1 base and 3 bases, with 15 bases remaining between them. The CDR3 contains 17 residues. The CDR3 is CASSLGGRGTPNEKLFF. The CDR3 bases are TGTGCCAGCAGCTTAGGGGGGAGGGGCACTCCTAATGAAAAACTGTTTTTT.

This clone was seen once. The J gene is TRBJ1-6, the V gene TRBV6-4; D call uncertain. Trimming cost V 2 bases and J 10 bases, with 9 bases left between them. This CDR3 contains 13 residues. CDR1 and CDR2 (germline): MRHNA, SNTAGT. As DNA, the CDR3 is TGTGCCAGCAGTGACGGAGGGAACTCACCCCTCCACTTT. It yields the protein CASSDGGNSPLHF.

This chain connects TRBV6-1 to TRBJ2-7; tentatively, D is TRBD1 or TRBD2 (7 bases each). Germline assignment: CDR1 MNHNS and CDR2 SASEGT. V lost 2 bases to trimming and J lost 4 bases, with 15 bases between them. The CDR3 is 15 amino acids. CDR3 loop: CASSERGGGEYEQYF. The CDR3 nucleotides read TGTGCCAGCAGTGAAAGGGGAGGGGGCGAATACGAGCAGTACTTC.

For the CDR3, the DNA is TGTGCCAGCAGCCCATGGGACAGGCAAGAGACCCAGTACTTC. This sequence encodes CASSPWDRQETQYF. V is TRBV3-1 (or the pseudogene TRBV3-2) and J is TRBJ2-5, with 8 positions matching TRBD1. CDR1 and CDR2 from the germline V gene are LGHDT and YNNKEL (reference sequence). V shed 4 bases and J 2 bases; nucleotides not matched to a gene: 3. This CDR3 region has 14 residues.

This clone was seen a handful of times. The chain couples TRBV6-5 to TRBJ1-6; D gene unclear. The CDR3 length is 15 residues. Trimming removed 1 base at V and 4 bases at J, with 8 bases between. Per the germline V gene, CDR1 is MNHEY and CDR2 is SVGAGI. CDR3 residues: CASSYLDGYNSPLHF. DNA of the CDR3: TGTGCCAGCAGTTACTTGGACGGGTATAATTCACCCCTCCACTTT.

The genes are TRBV4-1 and TRBJ1-2; D is unresolved. The length of the CDR3 is 14 residues. The V end lost 0 bases, the J end lost 1 base, and 6 bases lay between the germline ends. Germline V lookup: CDR1 MGHRA, CDR2 YSYEKL. The DNA for the CDR3 is TGCGCCAGCAGCCAAGATATGAATAACTATGGCTACACCTTC. Translation: CASSQDMNNYGYTF.

The rearrangement links TRBV2 to TRBJ2-5; TRBD1 matches 11 bases. There are 16 residues in the CDR3. J lost 1 base, V lost 6 bases, and 7 bases had no gene match. Germline values: CDR1 SNHLY, CDR2 FYNNEI. The CDR3 DNA follows: TGTGCCAGCAGGAATCATGGGACAGGGGGCCAAGAGACCCAGTACTTC. This translates into CASRNHGTGGQETQYF.

V and J are TRBV27 and TRBJ2-7; D uncertain. V lost 2 bases and J lost 3, with 20 bases in between. CDR3 length: 17 amino acids. In germline, CDR1 is MNHEY, CDR2 SMNVEV (reference sequence). The CDR3, as DNA: TGTGCCAGCAGTTTAAGGTCTAGTGGTGGGGTGGTCTACGAGCAGTACTTC. Protein sequence: CASSLRSSGGVVYEQYF.

This chain uses TRBV7-3 with TRBJ2-6; D not certain. Trimming cost V 5 bases and J 0 bases, with 14 bases left between them. The CDR3 loop spans 17 amino acids. From germline, CDR1 is SGHTA and CDR2 FQGTGA. The CDR3 loop is CASSPSGLPSGANVLTF. DNA of the CDR3: TGTGCCAGCAGCCCCTCCGGGCTCCCCTCTGGGGCCAACGTCCTGACTTTC.

Written as DNA, the CDR3 is TGTGCCAGTAGTATAGGGGCTAATTCACCCCTCCACTTT. Translating gives CASSIGANSPLHF. This chain joins TRBV19 and TRBJ1-6; no firm D call. Germline values: CDR1 LNHDA, CDR2 SQIVND (reference sequence). V lost 1 base and J 6 bases, leaving 4 bases between the germline ends. This CDR3 spans 13 amino acids.

V is TRBV24-1 and J is TRBJ2-1; D call uncertain. Germline V gene sequence: CDR1 KGHDR, CDR2 SFDVKD. Trimming cost V 0 bases and J 7 bases, with 0 bases left between them. CDR3 length equals 11 residues. DNA of the CDR3: TGTGCCACCAGTGATTTGAATGAGCAGTTCTTC. This sequence encodes CATSDLNEQFF.

The chain recombines TRBV28 with TRBJ1-2; D gene uncertain. Trimming left V 6 bases short and J 3 bases short, with 14 bases between. The CDR3 runs to 14 residues. In germline, CDR1 is MDHEN, CDR2 SYDVKM. The CDR3 nucleotides are TGTGCCAGCAGCCCCGGGCGGGGAGACTATGGCTACACCTTC. As protein: CASSPGRGDYGYTF.

The chain recombines TRBV15 with TRBJ2-5; 10 bases are a match to TRBD2. Germline-derived CDR1 and CDR2 are LNHNV and YYDKDF (reference sequence). The CDR3 sequence is 16 residues long. After removal of 1 base from V and 7 bases from J, the junction contained 9 bases not matched to a gene. The CDR3 reads CATSRGASGGGGTQYF. The CDR3, as DNA: TGTGCCACCAGCAGAGGGGCTAGCGGGGGAGGAGGGACCCAGTACTTC.

The chain links TRBV7-3 to TRBJ2-2; 13 positions match TRBD2. V dropped 4 bases and J dropped 5; count of bases not matched to a gene: 10. The length of the CDR3 is 18 residues. The germline V gene has CDR1 SGHTA and CDR2 FQGTGA. The CDR3 reads CASSSTTSGGPYTGELFF. CDR3 DNA sequence: TGTGCCAGCAGCTCAACGACTAGCGGGGGGCCATATACCGGGGAGCTGTTTTTT.

The rearrangement joins TRBV3-1 (or the pseudogene TRBV3-2) to TRBJ1-1; the D is unclear. V lost 8 bases and J 0 bases, leaving 10 bases between the germline ends. The CDR3 length is 13 residues. Germline V lookup: CDR1 LGHDT, CDR2 YNNKEL (reference sequence). The CDR3 DNA follows: TGTGCCAGCTCAAGTTTCATGAACACTGAAGCTTTCTTT. It codes for CASSSFMNTEAFF.

The gene calls are TRBV6-6 and TRBJ1-5; D may be TRBD1 (6 bases). V was cut by 2 bases and J by 1 base, with 12 bases left in between. This CDR3 region has 16 residues. Germline CDR1 and CDR2: MNHNY and SVGAGI (reference sequence). The CDR3 region is CASSYKGVGSNQPQHF. CDR3 nucleotide sequence: TGTGCCAGCAGTTACAAGGGGGTTGGAAGCAATCAGCCCCAGCATTTT.

A single count supports this clone. The chain joins TRBV11-2 to TRBJ2-7; the match to TRBD2 covers 11 bases. Germline lookup yields CDR1 SGHAT and CDR2 FQNNGV. V gave up 4 bases and J gave up 3 bases; unmatched junction bases: 17. The length of the CDR3 is 19 residues. The CDR3 DNA is TGTGCCAGCAGCTCATCGCGTCTAGCGGGGGGCACGGGGATCTACGAGCAGTACTTC. This codes for CASSSSRLAGGTGIYEQYF.

The rearrangement links TRBV5-1 to TRBJ2-3, with D maybe TRBD2 (7 bases). This CDR3 has 16 amino acids. V lost 0 bases, J lost 2 bases, and 13 bases lay in between. CDR1 and CDR2 from the germline V gene are SGHRS and YFSETQ. CDR3 loop: CASSLGRGPNTDTQYF. CDR3 nucleotides: TGCGCCAGCAGCTTGGGGCGGGGGCCCAACACAGATACGCAGTATTTT.

The genes are TRBV5-1 and TRBJ1-2; D is possibly TRBD1 (5 bases). This CDR3 is 15 amino acids long. Germline lookup yields CDR1 SGHRS and CDR2 YFSETQ. V lost 4 bases and J lost 8, with 21 bases in between. CDR3 sequence: CASSQDTSGKWGYTF. The CDR3 DNA reads as TGCGCCAGCAGCCAGGACACTTCTGGAAAATGGGGCTACACCTTC.

V usage is TRBV27 and J usage is TRBJ1-6; D call uncertain. Germline loops: CDR1 MNHEY, CDR2 SMNVEV (reference sequence). The ends were cut back, 4 bases at V and 2 bases at J, with 12 bases in the middle. The CDR3 runs to 16 residues. The CDR3 loop is CASSSTDGPYNSPLHF. The CDR3 bases are TGTGCCAGCAGTTCTACGGACGGCCCCTATAATTCACCCCTCCACTTT.